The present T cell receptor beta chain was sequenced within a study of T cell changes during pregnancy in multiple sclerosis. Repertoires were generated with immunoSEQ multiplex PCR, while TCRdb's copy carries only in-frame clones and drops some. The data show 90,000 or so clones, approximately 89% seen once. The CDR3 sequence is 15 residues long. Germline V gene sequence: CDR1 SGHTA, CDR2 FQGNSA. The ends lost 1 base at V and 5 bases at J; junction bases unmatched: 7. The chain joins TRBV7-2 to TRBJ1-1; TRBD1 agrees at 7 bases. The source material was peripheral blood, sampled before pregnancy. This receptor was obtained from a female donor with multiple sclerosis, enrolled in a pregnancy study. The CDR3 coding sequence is TGTGCCAGCAGCTTAGTACAGGGGAAAGGAACTGAAGCTTTCTTT. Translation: CASSLVQGKGTEAFF.